Listed below are T cell receptor beta chains from one sample, sequenced in a study of beta chain features in type 1 diabetes. Produced via immunoSEQ multiplex PCR; TCRdb's table is partial and in-frame only. The sample holds around 340,000 clones, 6.5% to 10% seen once. The sequenced material came from central memory CD4+ T cells from blood. The receptors shown here come from a woman younger than 35 in good health. CDR3s include the opening cysteine and the closing phenylalanine or tryptophan. D genes are given only for firm matches. The size entry is marked missing in some rows and otherwise reads once, few, many or a size class.

d_call,v_call,j_call,clone_size,cdr3_aa,cdr3_nt
.,TRBV7-2,TRBJ2-1,.,CASSLGRVGSGNEQFF,TGTGCCAGCAGCTTAGGTCGCGTGGGGAGTGGCAATGAGCAGTTCTTC
TRBD2,TRBV7-9,TRBJ2-5,many,CASSSAVGLAVYQETQYF,TGTGCCAGCAGCTCCGCCGTGGGACTAGCGGTATACCAAGAGACCCAGTACTTC
.,TRBV28,TRBJ1-5,.,CASSSRRVQNQPQHF,TGTGCCAGCAGTTCAAGGAGGGTTCAGAATCAGCCCCAGCATTTT
TRBD1,TRBV7-2,TRBJ1-2,.,CASSFRQGDGYTF,TGTGCCAGCAGCTTTAGACAGGGGGATGGCTACACCTTC
.,TRBV7-6,TRBJ2-5,few,CASSLNEFGTQYF,TGTGCCAGCAGCTTAAACGAGTTTGGGACCCAGTACTTC
.,TRBV7-6,TRBJ2-7,.,CASSLERLPGEQYF,TGTGCCAGCAGCTTAGAGCGACTGCCCGGCGAGCAGTACTTC
.,TRBV28,TRBJ1-4,.,CASSLPGQGMSANEKLFF,TGTGCCAGCAGTCTTCCTGGCCAGGGGATGAGTGCTAATGAAAAACTGTTTTTT
.,TRBV7-9,TRBJ2-1,many,CASSETAANEQFF,TGTGCCAGCAGCGAGACTGCAGCCAATGAGCAGTTCTTC
TRBD2,TRBV7-2,TRBJ2-2,.,CASSLVAGWAGELFF,TGTGCCAGCAGCTTAGTAGCGGGATGGGCCGGGGAGCTGTTTTTT
.,TRBV7-9,TRBJ1-4,few,CASSLFGGMTTNEKLFF,TGTGCCAGCAGCTTATTCGGTGGTATGACAACTAATGAAAAACTGTTTTTT
.,TRBV7-8,TRBJ2-2,.,CASSLELGGRGELFF,TGTGCCAGCAGCTTAGAGTTAGGGGGAAGGGGGGAGCTGTTTTTT
.,TRBV14,TRBJ2-7,few,CASSPKGRPSYEQYF,TGTGCCAGCAGCCCGAAAGGGCGCCCCTCCTACGAGCAGTACTTC
.,TRBV2,TRBJ2-5,.,CASSYQETQYF,TGTGCCAGCAGTTACCAAGAGACCCAGTACTTC
TRBD1,TRBV18,TRBJ1-1,few,CASSWTGQGMAEAFF,TGTGCCAGCTCATGGACAGGCCAGGGCATGGCTGAAGCTTTCTTT
.,TRBV25-1,TRBJ2-3,many,CASSFPAANTDTQYF,TGTGCCAGCAGTTTCCCAGCGGCTAACACAGATACGCAGTATTTT
.,TRBV19,TRBJ2-2,few,CASSIREIPNTGELFF,TGTGCCAGTAGTATCCGGGAGATACCGAACACCGGGGAGCTGTTTTTT
TRBD1,TRBV4-2,TRBJ2-5,.,CASSQGLGTGIQETQYF,TGTGCCAGCAGCCAAGGGTTAGGGACAGGGATACAGGAGACCCAGTACTTC
TRBD1,TRBV27,TRBJ2-1,.,CASSSDRGFNEQFF,TGTGCCAGCAGTTCAGACAGGGGATTCAATGAGCAGTTCTTC
.,TRBV14,TRBJ2-3,few,CASSQSGRGNTQYF,TGTGCCAGCAGCCAATCCGGCAGGGGAAATACGCAGTATTTT
.,TRBV6-5,TRBJ1-1,few,CASSQQGRNTEAFF,TGTGCCAGCAGTCAACAGGGTAGGAACACTGAAGCTTTCTTT
TRBD1,TRBV29-1,TRBJ2-5,many,CSSTGDRAGETQYF,TGCAGCTCCACGGGGGACAGGGCCGGAGAGACCCAGTACTTC
TRBD1,TRBV6-4,TRBJ1-5,.,CASSDSIEGANSNQPQHF,TGTGCCAGCAGTGACTCGATCGAGGGGGCTAATAGCAATCAGCCCCAGCATTTT
TRBD2,TRBV11-2,TRBJ2-7,.,CASSLGLAGLGLSYEQYF,TGTGCCAGCAGCTTAGGACTAGCGGGCCTAGGCCTATCCTACGAGCAGTACTTC
.,TRBV6-6,TRBJ2-1,.,CASNARLAYNEQFF,TGTGCCAGCAATGCCCGTTTGGCATACAATGAGCAGTTCTTC
.,TRBV7-2,TRBJ1-2,few,CASRPTQGRWDYTF,TGTGCCAGCCGGCCTACTCAGGGACGATGGGACTACACCTTC
.,TRBV28,TRBJ2-3,few,CASTLGGGTDTQYF,TGTGCCAGCACCTTAGGAGGGGGGACAGATACGCAGTATTTT
.,TRBV4-2,TRBJ2-2,many,CASSQGRGLDTGELFF,TGTGCCAGCAGCCAGGGACGAGGGCTGGACACCGGGGAGCTGTTTTTT
.,TRBV16,TRBJ1-2,many,CASSQQGYGYTF,TGTGCCAGCAGCCAACAGGGATATGGCTACACCTTC
.,TRBV6-6,TRBJ2-7,.,CASSTSTYEQYF,TGTGCCAGCAGTACATCTACCTACGAGCAGTACTTC
TRBD1,TRBV5-4,TRBJ2-1,few,CASSFGQGSYNEQFF,TGTGCCAGCAGCTTCGGACAGGGCTCCTACAATGAGCAGTTCTTC
TRBD2,TRBV9,TRBJ2-1,.,CASSVVGLAGNEQFF,TGTGCCAGCAGCGTAGTGGGACTAGCGGGAAATGAGCAGTTCTTC
TRBD2,TRBV28,TRBJ2-2,few,CASTAVAGGTGELFF,TGTGCCAGCACGGCGGTGGCGGGGGGCACCGGGGAGCTGTTTTTT
.,TRBV19,TRBJ2-1,few,CASNKLGNEQFF,TGTGCCAGTAATAAACTGGGCAATGAGCAGTTCTTC
TRBD2,TRBV7-2,TRBJ2-1,.,CASSSSGSFDEQFF,TGTGCCAGCAGCTCTAGCGGGAGTTTCGATGAGCAGTTCTTC
.,TRBV19,TRBJ2-7,few,CASSDEQYF,TGTGCCAGTAGCGATGAGCAGTACTTC
.,TRBV7-2,TRBJ2-7,few,CASSSQGYEQYF,TGTGCCAGCAGCTCACAGGGCTACGAGCAGTACTTC
.,TRBV10-3,TRBJ2-1,.,CAIRGAQRGSYNEQFF,TGTGCCATCAGGGGGGCACAGCGGGGATCCTACAATGAGCAGTTCTTC
.,TRBV19,TRBJ1-5,.,CASSIWASNQPQHF,TGTGCCAGTAGTATTTGGGCTAGCAATCAGCCCCAGCATTTT
TRBD1,TRBV5-1,TRBJ2-1,many,CASTWTGGAYNEQFF,TGCGCCAGCACCTGGACAGGGGGCGCCTACAATGAGCAGTTCTTC
.,TRBV18,TRBJ2-1,few,CASSSTGGGEQFF,TGTGCCAGCTCTTCAACAGGGGGGGGTGAGCAGTTCTTC
TRBD1,TRBV11-2,TRBJ2-3,few,CASSVSGGAGYF,TGTGCCAGCAGCGTCTCAGGGGGCGCGGGGTATTTT
.,TRBV4-1,TRBJ1-5,.,CASSQDSGGAYQPQHF,TGCGCCAGCAGCCAAGATAGCGGGGGGGCCTATCAGCCCCAGCATTTT
.,TRBV27,TRBJ2-3,few,CASSTGQTRSTDTQYF,TGTGCCAGCAGTACTGGACAGACACGAAGCACAGATACGCAGTATTTT
TRBD2,TRBV5-1,TRBJ2-5,.,CASSLESGRVETQYF,TGCGCCAGCAGCTTGGAAAGCGGGAGGGTAGAGACCCAGTACTTC